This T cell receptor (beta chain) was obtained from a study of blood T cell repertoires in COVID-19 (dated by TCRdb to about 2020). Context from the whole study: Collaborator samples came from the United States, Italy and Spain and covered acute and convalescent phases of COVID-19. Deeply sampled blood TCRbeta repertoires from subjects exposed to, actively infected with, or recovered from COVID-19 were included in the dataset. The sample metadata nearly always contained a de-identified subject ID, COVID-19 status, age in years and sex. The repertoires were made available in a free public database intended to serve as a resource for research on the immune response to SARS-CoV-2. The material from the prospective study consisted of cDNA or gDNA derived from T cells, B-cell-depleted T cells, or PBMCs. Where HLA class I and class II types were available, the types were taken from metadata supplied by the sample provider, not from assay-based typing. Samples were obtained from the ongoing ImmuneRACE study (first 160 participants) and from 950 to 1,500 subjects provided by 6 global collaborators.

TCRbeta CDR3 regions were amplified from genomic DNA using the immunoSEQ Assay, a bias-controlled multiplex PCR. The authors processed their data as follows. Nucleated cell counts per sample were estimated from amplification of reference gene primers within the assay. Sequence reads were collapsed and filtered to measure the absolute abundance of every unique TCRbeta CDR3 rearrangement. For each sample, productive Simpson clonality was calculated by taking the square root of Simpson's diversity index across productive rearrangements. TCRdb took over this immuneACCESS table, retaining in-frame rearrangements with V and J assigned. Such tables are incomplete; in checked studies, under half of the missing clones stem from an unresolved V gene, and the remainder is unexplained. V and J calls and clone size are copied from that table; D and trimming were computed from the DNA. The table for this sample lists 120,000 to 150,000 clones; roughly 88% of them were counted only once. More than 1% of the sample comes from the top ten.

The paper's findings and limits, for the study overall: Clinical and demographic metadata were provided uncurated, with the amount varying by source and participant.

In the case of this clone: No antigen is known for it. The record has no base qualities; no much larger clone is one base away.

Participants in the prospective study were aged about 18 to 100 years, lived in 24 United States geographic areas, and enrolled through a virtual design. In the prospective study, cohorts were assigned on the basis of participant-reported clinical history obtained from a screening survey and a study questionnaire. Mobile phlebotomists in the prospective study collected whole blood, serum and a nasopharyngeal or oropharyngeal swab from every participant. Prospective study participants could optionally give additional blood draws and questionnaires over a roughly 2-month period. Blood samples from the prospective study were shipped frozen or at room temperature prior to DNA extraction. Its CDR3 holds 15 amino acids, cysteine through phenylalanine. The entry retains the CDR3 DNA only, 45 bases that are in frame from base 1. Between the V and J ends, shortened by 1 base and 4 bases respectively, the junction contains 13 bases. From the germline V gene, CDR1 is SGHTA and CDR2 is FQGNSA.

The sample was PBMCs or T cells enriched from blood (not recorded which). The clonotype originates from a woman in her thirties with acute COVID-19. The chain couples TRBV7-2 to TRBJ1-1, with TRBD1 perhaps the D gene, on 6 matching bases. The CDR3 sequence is CASSLGTVRFTEAFF. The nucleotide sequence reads TGTGCCAGCAGCTTAGGGACAGTAAGGTTCACTGAAGCTTTCTTT.